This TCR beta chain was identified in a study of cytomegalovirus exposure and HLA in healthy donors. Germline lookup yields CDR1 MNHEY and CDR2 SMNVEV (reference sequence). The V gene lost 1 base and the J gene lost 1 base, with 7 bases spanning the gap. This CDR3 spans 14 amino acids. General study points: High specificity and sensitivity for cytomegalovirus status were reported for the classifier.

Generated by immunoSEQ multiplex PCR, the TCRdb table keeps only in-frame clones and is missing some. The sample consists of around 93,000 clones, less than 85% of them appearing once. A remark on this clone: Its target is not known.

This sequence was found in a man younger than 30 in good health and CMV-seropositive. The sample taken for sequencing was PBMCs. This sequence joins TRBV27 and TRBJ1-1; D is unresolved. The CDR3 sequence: CASSLLAGNTEAFF. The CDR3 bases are TGTGCCAGCAGTTTATTGGCGGGGAACACTGAAGCTTTCTTT.